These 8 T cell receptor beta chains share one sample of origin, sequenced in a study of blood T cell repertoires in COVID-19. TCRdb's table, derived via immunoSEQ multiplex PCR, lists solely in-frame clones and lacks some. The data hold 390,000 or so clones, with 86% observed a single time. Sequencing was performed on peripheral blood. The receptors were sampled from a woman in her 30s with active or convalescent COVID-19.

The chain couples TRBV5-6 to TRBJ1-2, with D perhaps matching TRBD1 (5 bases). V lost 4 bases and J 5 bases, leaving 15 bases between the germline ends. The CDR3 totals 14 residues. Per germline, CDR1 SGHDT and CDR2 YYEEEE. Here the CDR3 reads CASSNPSTAYGYTF. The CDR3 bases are TGTGCCAGCAGCAACCCCTCGACAGCGTATGGCTACACCTTC.

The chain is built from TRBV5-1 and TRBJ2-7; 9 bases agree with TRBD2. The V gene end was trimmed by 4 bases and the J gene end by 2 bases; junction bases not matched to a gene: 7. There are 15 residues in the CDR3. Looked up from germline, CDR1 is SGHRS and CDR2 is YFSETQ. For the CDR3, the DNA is TGCGCCAGCAGCCAGGAGGCGGGGGGGACCTACGAGCAGTACTTC. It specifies CASSQEAGGTYEQYF.

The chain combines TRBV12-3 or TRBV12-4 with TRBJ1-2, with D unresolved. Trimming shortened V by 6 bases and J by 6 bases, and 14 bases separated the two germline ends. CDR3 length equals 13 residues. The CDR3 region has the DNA TGTGCCAGCAGCCCCCTGTCTGAGGATGGCTACACCTTC. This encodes CASSPLSEDGYTF.

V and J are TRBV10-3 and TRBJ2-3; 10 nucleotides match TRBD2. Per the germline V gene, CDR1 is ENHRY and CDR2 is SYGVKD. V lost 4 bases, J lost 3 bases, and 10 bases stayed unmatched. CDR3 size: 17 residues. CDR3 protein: CAISVILAGKITDTQYF. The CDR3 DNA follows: TGTGCCATCAGTGTGATACTAGCGGGGAAGATTACAGATACGCAGTATTTT.

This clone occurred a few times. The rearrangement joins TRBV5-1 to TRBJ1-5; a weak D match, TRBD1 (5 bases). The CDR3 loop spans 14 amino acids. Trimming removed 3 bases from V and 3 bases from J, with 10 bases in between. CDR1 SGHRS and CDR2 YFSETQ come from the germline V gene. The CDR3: CASSSAGINQPQHF. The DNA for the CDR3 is TGCGCCAGCAGCTCGGCAGGGATCAATCAGCCCCAGCATTTT.

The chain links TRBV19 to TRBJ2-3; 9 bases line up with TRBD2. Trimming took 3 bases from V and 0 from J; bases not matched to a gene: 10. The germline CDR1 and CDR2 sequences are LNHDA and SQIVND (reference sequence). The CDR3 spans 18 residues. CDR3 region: CASSIAAGGHLSTDTQYF. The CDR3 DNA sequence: TGTGCCAGTAGTATCGCAGCGGGGGGCCACCTTAGCACAGATACGCAGTATTTT.

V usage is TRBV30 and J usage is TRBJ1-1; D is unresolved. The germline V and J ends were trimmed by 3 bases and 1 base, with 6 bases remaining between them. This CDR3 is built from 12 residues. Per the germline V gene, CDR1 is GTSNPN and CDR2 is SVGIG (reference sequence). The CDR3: CAWSRKNTEAFF. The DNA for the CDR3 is TGTGCCTGGAGCAGGAAGAACACTGAAGCTTTCTTT.

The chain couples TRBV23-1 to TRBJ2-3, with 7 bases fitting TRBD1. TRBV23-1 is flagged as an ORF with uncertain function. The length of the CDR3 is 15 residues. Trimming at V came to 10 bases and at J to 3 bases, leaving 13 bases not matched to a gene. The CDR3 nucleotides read TGCGCCACCGCGATCAGACAGGGTCTTACAGATACGCAGTATTTT. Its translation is CATAIRQGLTDTQYF.